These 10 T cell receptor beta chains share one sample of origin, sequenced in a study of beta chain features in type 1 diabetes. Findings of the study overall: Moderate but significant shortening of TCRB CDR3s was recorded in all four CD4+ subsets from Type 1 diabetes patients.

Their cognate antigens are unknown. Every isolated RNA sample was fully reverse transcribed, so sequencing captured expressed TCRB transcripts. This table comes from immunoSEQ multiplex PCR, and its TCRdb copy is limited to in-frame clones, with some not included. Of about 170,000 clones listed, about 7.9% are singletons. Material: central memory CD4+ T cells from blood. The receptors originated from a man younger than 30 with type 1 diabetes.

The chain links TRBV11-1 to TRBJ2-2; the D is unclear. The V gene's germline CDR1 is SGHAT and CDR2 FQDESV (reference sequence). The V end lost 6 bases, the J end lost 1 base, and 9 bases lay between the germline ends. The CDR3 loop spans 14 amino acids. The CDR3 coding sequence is TGTGCCAGCAGACTTATGTGGAACACCGGGGAGCTGTTTTTT. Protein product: CASRLMWNTGELFF.

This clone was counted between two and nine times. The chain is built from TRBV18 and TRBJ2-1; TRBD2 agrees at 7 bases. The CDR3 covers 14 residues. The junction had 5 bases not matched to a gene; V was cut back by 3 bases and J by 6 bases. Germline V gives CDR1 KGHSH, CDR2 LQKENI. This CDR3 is CASSPPPGGNEQFF. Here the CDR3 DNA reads TGTGCCAGCTCACCCCCGCCGGGGGGCAATGAGCAGTTCTTC.

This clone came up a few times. Here the CDR3 reads CASSSRGSYGYTF. DNA of the CDR3: TGTGCCAGCAGCAGCCGGGGGTCCTATGGCTACACCTTC. V usage is TRBV9 and J usage is TRBJ1-2; D is possibly TRBD1 (5 bases). This CDR3 is 13 amino acids long. Germline assignment: CDR1 SGDLS and CDR2 YYNGEE. Trimming left V 4 bases short and J 4 bases short, with 11 bases between. The whole variable domain, filled in from reference TRBV9 and TRBJ1-2, reads DSGVTQTPKHLITATGQRVTLRCSPRSGDLSVYWYQQSLDQGLQFLIQYYNGEERAKGNILERFSAQQFPDLHSELNLSSLELGDSALYFCASSSRGSYGYTFGSGTRLTVV.

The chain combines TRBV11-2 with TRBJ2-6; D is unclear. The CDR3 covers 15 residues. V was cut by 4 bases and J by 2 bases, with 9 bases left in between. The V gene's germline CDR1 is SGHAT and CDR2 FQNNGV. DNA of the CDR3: TGTGCCAGCAGCTCACGGAGTACTGGGGCCAACGTCCTGACTTTC. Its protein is CASSSRSTGANVLTF.

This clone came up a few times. CDR3 in amino acids: CASRTGTANTGELFF. For the CDR3, the DNA is TGTGCCAGCAGGACCGGGACAGCGAACACCGGGGAGCTGTTTTTT. The V and J genes are TRBV2 and TRBJ2-2; the match to TRBD1 covers 7 bases. This CDR3 is 15 amino acids long. Germline V gene lookup returns CDR1 SNHLY and CDR2 FYNNEI. J was trimmed by 0 bases and V by 6 bases; bases with no gene match: 4.

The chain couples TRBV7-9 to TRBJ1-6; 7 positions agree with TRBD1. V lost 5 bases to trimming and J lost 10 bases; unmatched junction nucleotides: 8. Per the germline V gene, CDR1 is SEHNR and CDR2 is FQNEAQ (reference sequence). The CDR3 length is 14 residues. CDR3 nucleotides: TGTGCCAGCAGCCGGGCAGGGGACAGCTCACCCCTCCACTTT. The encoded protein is CASSRAGDSSPLHF.

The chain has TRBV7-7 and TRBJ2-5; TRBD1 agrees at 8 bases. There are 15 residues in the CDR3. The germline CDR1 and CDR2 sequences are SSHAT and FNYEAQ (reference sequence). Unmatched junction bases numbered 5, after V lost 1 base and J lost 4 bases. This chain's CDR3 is CASSLGRQGAETQYF. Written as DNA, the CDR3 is TGTGCCAGCAGCTTAGGACGGCAGGGGGCAGAGACCCAGTACTTC.

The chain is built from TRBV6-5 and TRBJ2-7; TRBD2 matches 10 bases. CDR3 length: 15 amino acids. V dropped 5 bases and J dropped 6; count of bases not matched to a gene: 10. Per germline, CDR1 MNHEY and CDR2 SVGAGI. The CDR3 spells CASSRNSGLASEQYF. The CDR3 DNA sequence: TGTGCCAGCAGTCGAAACTCGGGACTAGCGAGCGAGCAGTACTTC.

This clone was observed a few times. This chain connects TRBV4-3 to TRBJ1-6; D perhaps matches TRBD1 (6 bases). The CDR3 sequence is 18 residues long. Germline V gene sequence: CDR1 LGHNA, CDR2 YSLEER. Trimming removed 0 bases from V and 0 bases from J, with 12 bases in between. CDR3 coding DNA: TGCGCCAGCAGCCAAGATTTCGGACAGAGCTCCTATAATTCACCCCTCCACTTT. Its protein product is CASSQDFGQSSYNSPLHF.

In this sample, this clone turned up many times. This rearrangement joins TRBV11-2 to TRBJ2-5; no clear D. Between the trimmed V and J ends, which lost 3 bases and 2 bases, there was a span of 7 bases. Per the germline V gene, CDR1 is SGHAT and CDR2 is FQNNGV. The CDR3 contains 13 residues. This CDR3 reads CASSFSYQETQYF. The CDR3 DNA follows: TGTGCCAGCAGCTTTAGTTATCAAGAGACCCAGTACTTC. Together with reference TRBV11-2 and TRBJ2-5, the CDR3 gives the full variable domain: EAGVAQSPRYKIIEKRQSVAFWCNPISGHATLYWYQQILGQGPKLLIQFQNNGVVDDSQLPKDRFSAERLKGVDSTLKIQPAKLEDSAVYLCASSFSYQETQYFGPGTRLLVL.